The sequence of this T cell receptor beta chain was determined in a study of cytomegalovirus exposure and HLA in healthy donors. Comments on this clone: The antigen remains unidentified.

The germline V and J ends were trimmed by 10 bases and 4 bases, with 19 bases remaining between them. The CDR3 runs to 15 residues. Germline values: CDR1 SEHNR, CDR2 FQNEAQ (reference sequence). The PCR made use of 60 Vbeta and 13 Jbeta primers. Sequencing used immunoSEQ multiplex PCR; TCRdb keeps in-frame clones, though not all of them. This sample has about 130,000 clones; over 65% occur once, and the top ten carry 20%. Study-wide results and caveats: Reports state that TCR beta sequences accurately predicted most subjects' HLA-A and HLA-B alleles. Information on immune exposure was restricted to one variable (CMV serostatus).

The gene calls are TRBV7-9 and TRBJ2-2; weak D call: TRBD2 (7 bases). The sample comprised PBMCs. This receptor was obtained from a man between 18 and 35 years old in good health and CMV-seropositive. CDR3 DNA: TGTGCCAACCCCCGGGGCGGGGGCGTCACCGGGGAGCTGTTTTTT. This codes for CANPRGGGVTGELFF.